The 29 T cell receptor beta chains below were found in one sample sequenced in a study of vaccination and CD4 T cells after COVID-19. Sample treatment: roughly ten-day PBMC culture with coronavirus spike peptide pools or control peptides (ViraFEST assay). Antigens for these TCRs are unknown. Once obtained from cultured CD4+ T cells, the DNA was sequenced using the Oncomine TCR Beta short-read assay. TCRdb fed the PCR reads into MiXCR, producing one record per CDR3 protein. This sample carries just under 20,000 distinct CDR3 sequences, around 50% of them seen once, and the ten largest clones take 9.6%. The sample taken for sequencing was CD4+ T cells from blood, cultured in vitro. These receptors came from a human donor who had recovered from COVID-19.

This clonotype was seen a handful of times. The chain couples TRBV7-2 to TRBJ2-5, with 7 nucleotides matching TRBD2. This CDR3 is built from 18 residues. Trimming cost V 5 bases and J 5 bases; bases outside gene matches: 20. The V gene's germline CDR1 is SGHTA and CDR2 FQGNSA. The CDR3 region is CASSRYSISGALLETQYF. CDR3 DNA: TGTGCCAGCAGCCGTTATTCTATCAGCGGGGCACTTTTGGAGACCCAGTACTTC. Full variable domain (remainder filled in from reference TRBV7-2 and TRBJ2-5): GAGVSQSPSNKVTEKGKDVELRCDPISGHTALYWYRQSLGQGLEFLIYFQGNSAPDKSGLPSDRFSAERTGGSVSTLTIQRTQQEDSAVYLCASSRYSISGALLETQYFGPGTRLLVL.

The chain combines TRBV7-2 with TRBJ2-7, with 7 bases aligning to TRBD2. The CDR3 has 13 amino acids. V was pared by 6 bases and J by 6 bases, with 8 bases of the junction left unmatched. CDR1 is SGHTA, CDR2 FQGNSA, per germline. The CDR3 sequence is CASRAGTGGEQYF. CDR3 sequence (DNA): TGTGCCAGCAGAGCCGGGACGGGGGGCGAGCAGTACTTC. Combining the CDR3 with reference TRBV7-2 and TRBJ2-7 gives the whole variable domain GAGVSQSPSNKVTEKGKDVELRCDPISGHTALYWYRQSLGQGLEFLIYFQGNSAPDKSGLPSDRFSAERTGGSVSTLTIQRTQQEDSAVYLCASRAGTGGEQYFGPGTRLTVT.

This clonotype occurred a few times. The CDR3 loop is CAFGLGLRGLSNQPQHF. The CDR3 DNA sequence: TGTGCCTTCGGCCTTGGGCTTCGAGGTCTGAGCAATCAGCCCCAGCATTTT. The rearrangement links TRBV30 to TRBJ1-5; no clear D gene. The CDR3 runs to 17 residues. V lost 7 bases and J lost 1, with 23 bases in between. Germline V gives CDR1 GTSNPN, CDR2 SVGIG (reference sequence).

The chain is built from TRBV2 and TRBJ1-6; a weak D match, TRBD1 (5 bases). V was trimmed by 6 bases and J by 6 bases, leaving 12 bases between them. The CDR3 loop spans 14 amino acids. The germline gives CDR1 SNHLY, CDR2 FYNNEI. CDR3 in DNA: TGTGCCAGCAGGGGCGGCGGGGGTAATTCACCCCTCCACTTT. Encoded protein: CASRGGGGNSPLHF.

This chain uses TRBV7-9 with TRBJ1-4, with D possibly being TRBD1 (5 bases). V dropped 5 bases and J dropped 8 bases, with 24 bases sitting between them. Germline-derived CDR1 and CDR2 are SEHNR and FQNEAQ (reference sequence). The CDR3 totals 17 residues. CDR3 coding DNA: TGTGCCAGCAGCCCCGCGGGTCAGGGAGCACCTTGGGAAAAACTGTTTTTT. Translation: CASSPAGQGAPWEKLFF.

The gene calls are TRBV19 and TRBJ2-6; D remains ambiguous. The CDR3 runs to 13 residues. Trimming cost V 4 bases and J 0 bases, with 1 base left between them. Germline CDR1 LNHDA, CDR2 SQIVND (reference sequence). The CDR3 DNA sequence: TGTGCCAGTAGTACCTCTGGGGCCAACGTCCTGACTTTC. It yields the protein CASSTSGANVLTF.

This clonotype appeared a single time. The J gene is TRBJ1-1, the V gene TRBV20-1; the match to TRBD1 covers 11 bases. Per germline, CDR1 DFQATT and CDR2 SNEGSKA (reference sequence). V trimming: 7 bases; J trimming: 1 base; junction bases outside the gene matches: 2. CDR3 length: 13 residues. The CDR3 sequence: CSGGTGGNTEAFF. Here the CDR3 DNA reads TGCAGTGGCGGGACAGGGGGGAACACTGAAGCTTTCTTT.

The V gene is TRBV4-1, the J gene TRBJ2-1, with 13 bases that match TRBD2. The CDR3 runs 15 residues. Germline V gives CDR1 MGHRA, CDR2 YSYEKL. V shed 11 bases and J 6 bases; nucleotides not matched to a gene: 10. Here the CDR3 DNA reads TGCGCCTCCCGGGGGGGACTAGCGGGGTCCAATGAGCAGTTCTTC. Residues: CASRGGLAGSNEQFF.

The V gene is TRBV19, the J gene TRBJ1-2; D gene unclear. Trimming stripped 5 bases from V and 1 base from J, with 20 bases between. In germline, CDR1 is LNHDA, CDR2 SQIVND (reference sequence). The CDR3 extends over 17 amino acids. CDR3 in amino acids: CASSAGDQRSINYGYTF. The CDR3 coding sequence is TGTGCCAGTAGTGCCGGGGATCAAAGGAGCATTAACTATGGCTACACCTTC.

The chain links TRBV6-1 to TRBJ1-5; D might be TRBD1 (5 bases). Trimming removed 6 bases at V and 0 bases at J, with 15 bases between. The CDR3 consists of 16 residues. From germline, CDR1 is MNHNS and CDR2 SASEGT. The CDR3 DNA follows: TGTGCCAGCAGATTTTCCGGGACTTATAGCAATCAGCCCCAGCATTTT. This sequence encodes CASRFSGTYSNQPQHF.

The V call is TRBV5-4, the J call TRBJ2-5; D gene unclear. Germline V CDR1 and CDR2: SGHNT, YYREEE (reference sequence). Trimming removed 0 bases at V and 2 bases at J, with 14 bases between. This CDR3 spans 16 amino acids. The CDR3: CASSLGALALQETQYF. CDR3 DNA sequence: TGTGCCAGCAGCTTGGGGGCCCTGGCCCTACAAGAGACCCAGTACTTC.

The chain employs TRBV4-1 and TRBJ2-7; 7 positions match TRBD1. Germline V gives CDR1 MGHRA, CDR2 YSYEKL. This CDR3 spans 17 amino acids. The junction had 15 bases not matched to a gene; V was cut back by 4 bases and J by 3 bases. The CDR3 DNA is TGCGCCAGCAGCCTCCAAATTAGACAGGGTAGTTACTACGAGCAGTACTTC. It codes for CASSLQIRQGSYYEQYF.

A few counts support this clonotype. This rearrangement joins TRBV7-9 to TRBJ1-1, with D unclear. This CDR3 is 14 amino acids long. The ends were cut back, 4 bases at V and 1 base at J, with 10 bases in the middle. CDR1 is SEHNR, CDR2 FQNEAQ, per germline (reference sequence). The CDR3 spells CASSSVDWNTEAFF. The CDR3 region has the DNA TGTGCCAGCAGCTCAGTAGACTGGAACACTGAAGCTTTCTTT.

The chain employs TRBV7-2 and TRBJ2-3; 8 nucleotides align to TRBD2. Germline CDR1 and CDR2: SGHTA and FQGNSA. V gave up 3 bases and J gave up 5 bases; unmatched junction bases: 10. This CDR3 is 16 amino acids long. The CDR3: CASSFGVLAGGDTQYF. Written as DNA, the CDR3 is TGTGCCAGCAGCTTTGGGGTTTTGGCGGGGGGAGATACGCAGTATTTT.

V and J are TRBV7-8 and TRBJ1-2; D is perhaps TRBD1 (6 bases). The CDR3 is made up of 14 amino acids. Per germline, CDR1 SGHVS and CDR2 FQNEAQ. Deletions cut 5 bases from V and 2 bases from J, with 12 bases between. Here the CDR3 DNA reads TGTGCCAGCAGCCTGGGACATGAGAACTATGGCTACACCTTC. Its translation: CASSLGHENYGYTF.

The chain links TRBV14 to TRBJ1-5; 9 nucleotides agree with TRBD1. CDR3 length equals 18 residues. CDR1 and CDR2 (germline): SGHDN, FVKESK. The trim removed 3 bases at V and 6 bases at J, leaving 15 bases unmatched. The CDR3 bases are TGTGCCAGCAGCCAGGAGGGGTCCGGGACAGGGTTTTGTCAGCCCCAGCATTTT. This translates into CASSQEGSGTGFCQPQHF.

This sequence joins TRBV11-3 and TRBJ1-5; D unclear. Trimming removed 4 bases at V and 3 bases at J, with 7 bases between. Germline assignment: CDR1 SGHNT and CDR2 YENEEA. CDR3 length: 13 residues. For the CDR3, the DNA is TGTGCCAGCAGCTCCCAGTACAATCAGCCCCAGCATTTT. Encoded protein: CASSSQYNQPQHF. Full variable domain (rest looked up from reference TRBV11-3 and TRBJ1-5): EAGVVQSPRYKIIEKKQPVAFWCNPISGHNTLYWYLQNLGQGPELLIRYENEEAVDDSQLPKDRFSAERLKGVDSTLKIQPAELGDSAVYLCASSSQYNQPQHFGDGTRLSIL.

This chain uses TRBV7-2 with TRBJ1-1, with 9 positions matching TRBD1. The CDR3 has 16 amino acids. The trim removed 2 bases at V and 3 bases at J, leaving 7 bases unmatched. The germline V gene has CDR1 SGHTA and CDR2 FQGNSA. The CDR3 loop reads CASSLYRGLGDTEAFF. In DNA, the CDR3 is TGTGCCAGCAGCTTATACAGGGGGCTAGGTGACACTGAAGCTTTCTTT.

This clonotype turned up a few times. V usage is TRBV12-3 or TRBV12-4 and J usage is TRBJ1-1, with 8 bases fitting TRBD1. The CDR3 runs 14 residues. Losses at the gene ends were 5 bases for V and 7 bases for J; bases not matched to a gene: 9. The DNA for the CDR3 is TGTGCCAGCAGTCATCGACAGGGGTCGGTTGAAGCTTTCTTT. Its translation: CASSHRQGSVEAFF.

The chain employs TRBV20-1 and TRBJ2-3; the D gene is possibly TRBD2 (6 bases). V shed 5 bases and J shed 0 bases, with 6 bases lying between them. CDR1 and CDR2 (germline): DFQATT, SNEGSKA (reference sequence). The CDR3 length is 12 residues. The CDR3 DNA is TGCAGTGCTCGGGGGAGCACAGATACGCAGTATTTT. It encodes CSARGSTDTQYF.

The rearrangement uses TRBV5-1 and TRBJ1-1; 8 bases match TRBD1. The CDR3 covers 14 residues. V lost 7 bases and J lost 2; bases outside the gene matches: 7. Germline V gives CDR1 SGHRS, CDR2 YFSETQ. The CDR3 is CASAGGGGNTEAFF. DNA of the CDR3: TGCGCCAGCGCAGGGGGCGGAGGAAACACTGAAGCTTTCTTT.

This chain links TRBV10-3 with TRBJ1-2; a weak D match, TRBD1 (5 bases). Trimming left V 5 bases short and J 6 bases short, with 13 bases between. This CDR3 is 13 amino acids long. The germline CDR1 and CDR2 sequences are ENHRY and SYGVKD. The CDR3 nucleotides are TGTGCCATCAGTCCCGATCAGGGTGATGGCTACACCTTC. This encodes CAISPDQGDGYTF.

The chain carries TRBV19 and TRBJ1-1, with 9 bases identical to TRBD1. CDR1 is LNHDA and CDR2 is SQIVND in the germline V gene (reference sequence). The V and J ends lost 5 bases and 5 bases, in that order; junction bases with no gene match: 15. The CDR3 loop spans 17 amino acids. The CDR3 region has the DNA TGTGCCAGTAGTGCCCGGGACAGGGTCGTTAGTGGGACTGAAGCTTTCTTT. This translates into CASSARDRVVSGTEAFF.

The V gene is TRBV7-8, the J gene TRBJ1-5; unclear D gene. The CDR3 is 13 amino acids. Germline CDR1 and CDR2: SGHVS and FQNEAQ. Deletions cut 3 bases from V and 7 bases from J, with 10 bases between. The CDR3 sequence is CASSFGQVQPQHF. CDR3 coding DNA: TGTGCCAGCAGCTTCGGGCAGGTCCAGCCCCAGCATTTT.

The chain uses TRBV2 and TRBJ2-1; D unresolved. Germline assignment: CDR1 SNHLY and CDR2 FYNNEI. V dropped 7 bases and J dropped 3 bases, with 13 bases sitting between them. This CDR3 is 14 amino acids long. The CDR3 is CASTVGRFYNEQFF. CDR3 DNA: TGTGCCAGCACGGTCGGCCGTTTCTACAATGAGCAGTTCTTC.

The rearrangement uses TRBV5-4 and TRBJ2-1, with unresolved D. There are 17 residues in the CDR3. The germline V gene has CDR1 SGHNT and CDR2 YYREEE (reference sequence). Trimming took off 4 bases at V and 6 bases at J, with 23 bases between the two ends. CDR3 bases: TGTGCCAGCAGCCTAAGCGTTGGCGCAACGGTTGCCAATGAGCAGTTCTTC. Translated, it gives CASSLSVGATVANEQFF.

V is TRBV28 and J is TRBJ1-1; D might be TRBD1 (5 bases). The germline gives CDR1 MDHEN, CDR2 SYDVKM. V lost 3 bases and J lost 0, with 11 bases in between. The CDR3 is 15 amino acids. In DNA, the CDR3 is TGTGCCAGCAGTTTGCAGGGAAATATGAACACTGAAGCTTTCTTT. It encodes CASSLQGNMNTEAFF.

This clonotype appeared a few times. V usage is TRBV20-1 and J usage is TRBJ2-1, with D uncertain. The CDR3 sequence is 12 residues long. V lost 8 bases to trimming and J lost 8 bases, with 16 bases between them. Per germline, CDR1 DFQATT and CDR2 SNEGSKA (reference sequence). Written as DNA, the CDR3 is TGCAGTCGGGCAGTGGCTGGTGATGAGCAGTTCTTC. Protein sequence: CSRAVAGDEQFF.

The chain has TRBV10-3 and TRBJ1-2, with D unresolved. CDR1 is ENHRY and CDR2 is SYGVKD in the germline V gene. The V end was cut by 1 base, the J end by 6 bases, with 12 bases between. The CDR3 is 14 amino acids. CDR3 coding DNA: TGTGCCATCAGTGAGTTCTCAGGTGGGGATGGCTACACCTTC. Protein sequence: CAISEFSGGDGYTF.